This entry lists 18 T cell receptor beta chains sequenced from one sample in a study of blood T cell repertoires in COVID-19. Produced via immunoSEQ multiplex PCR; TCRdb's table is partial and in-frame only. The sample includes more than 200,000 clones, around 85% of them seen just once. Sequenced material: peripheral blood. Every receptor here comes from a man aged 80 or over with acute or convalescent COVID-19.

The chain uses TRBV27 and TRBJ1-5; D is perhaps TRBD1 (6 bases). Germline V CDR1 and CDR2: MNHEY, SMNVEV (reference sequence). This CDR3 is built from 15 residues. V was clipped by 3 bases and J by 2 bases, with 11 bases between them. The CDR3 protein is CASSFQGYGNQPQHF. In DNA, the CDR3 is TGTGCCAGCAGTTTTCAGGGGTATGGCAATCAGCCCCAGCATTTT.

This clone was picked up one time. The V and J genes are TRBV9 and TRBJ1-6; D gene ambiguous. Germline-derived CDR1 and CDR2 are SGDLS and YYNGEE. The CDR3 sequence is 15 residues long. Trimming took 4 bases from V and 10 from J, leaving 18 bases between them. CDR3 protein: CASSPTAYLSSPLHF. DNA of the CDR3: TGTGCCAGCAGCCCCACGGCGTATCTTAGCTCACCCCTCCACTTT.

CDR3 protein: CASSGGQGAGTGELFF. The CDR3 DNA sequence: TGTGCCAGTAGTGGTGGACAGGGGGCAGGCACCGGGGAGCTGTTTTTT. The V call is TRBV19, the J call TRBJ2-2; 11 nucleotides line up with TRBD1. Germline values: CDR1 LNHDA, CDR2 SQIVND (reference sequence). This CDR3 has 16 amino acids. V trimming: 5 bases; J trimming: 4 bases; junction bases outside the gene matches: 6.

The V and J genes are TRBV3-1 (or the pseudogene TRBV3-2) and TRBJ2-1, with 8 bases matching TRBD2. The CDR3 loop spans 14 amino acids. V was clipped by 5 bases and J by 7 bases; unmatched bases: 7. Germline assignment: CDR1 LGHDT and CDR2 YNNKEL (reference sequence). CDR3: CASSKGLGGNEQFF. CDR3 DNA sequence: TGTGCCAGCAGCAAGGGACTAGGAGGGAATGAGCAGTTCTTC.

The chain is built from TRBV5-1 and TRBJ2-7; 8 nucleotides line up with TRBD1. J was trimmed by 4 bases and V by 2 bases; bases with no gene match: 8. The CDR3 runs to 15 residues. Per germline, CDR1 SGHRS and CDR2 YFSETQ. CDR3 DNA: TGCGCCAGCAGCTTTCCGGGACAGGCGACATACGAGCAGTACTTC. Translating gives CASSFPGQATYEQYF.

This chain's CDR3 is CASSLFGLADNEQFF. As DNA, the CDR3 is TGCGCCAGCAGCCTCTTTGGACTAGCTGACAATGAGCAGTTCTTC. This chain joins TRBV5-1 and TRBJ2-1; 8 bases align to TRBD2. Per the germline V gene, CDR1 is SGHRS and CDR2 is YFSETQ. The CDR3 spans 15 residues. V lost 4 bases to trimming and J lost 5 bases; unmatched junction nucleotides: 8.

This chain uses TRBV27 with TRBJ2-2; D may be TRBD2 (5 bases). Per germline, CDR1 MNHEY and CDR2 SMNVEV (reference sequence). The CDR3 loop spans 16 amino acids. Deletions cut 7 bases from V and 1 base from J, with 16 bases between. The CDR3 region is CASMRTFAGNTGELFF. The CDR3 coding sequence is TGTGCCAGCATGCGGACGTTCGCGGGGAACACCGGGGAGCTGTTTTTT.

At least ten counts were recorded for this clone. The chain joins TRBV19 to TRBJ1-3, with a tentative D call TRBD1 (5 bases). CDR3 size: 14 residues. Germline V gene lookup returns CDR1 LNHDA and CDR2 SQIVND (reference sequence). V gave up 6 bases and J gave up 0 bases, with 9 bases separating them. In DNA, the CDR3 is TGTGCCAGTAGACAGGCTTTCTCTGGAAACACCATATATTTT. This translates into CASRQAFSGNTIYF.

The chain employs TRBV9 and TRBJ1-6; 7 positions agree with TRBD1. Germline CDR1 and CDR2: SGDLS and YYNGEE. The V segment lost 3 bases and the J segment 7 bases; nucleotides outside the gene matches: 7. There are 15 residues in the CDR3. The CDR3 nucleotides read TGTGCCAGCAGCGGAGAGGGGGCGATAAATTCACCCCTCCACTTT. Translation: CASSGEGAINSPLHF.

The rearrangement joins TRBV27 to TRBJ1-5, with unresolved D. The CDR3 runs to 11 residues. Per the germline V gene, CDR1 is MNHEY and CDR2 is SMNVEV (reference sequence). V gave up 10 bases and J gave up 7 bases, with 11 bases separating them. This chain's CDR3 is CATGNRQPQHF. In DNA, the CDR3 is TGTGCCACCGGGAACCGGCAGCCCCAGCATTTT.

The rearrangement uses TRBV28 and TRBJ2-7; 9 nucleotides match TRBD1. CDR3 size: 15 residues. Germline V gene data show CDR1 as MDHEN and CDR2 as SYDVKM. After removal of 4 bases from V and 3 bases from J, the junction contained 7 bases not matched to a gene. The CDR3 reads CASSSSGTGFYEQYF. The CDR3 DNA reads as TGTGCCAGCAGTTCCTCCGGGACAGGGTTCTACGAGCAGTACTTC.

This chain connects TRBV2 to TRBJ2-2; TRBD2 agrees at 15 bases. The germline V gene encodes CDR1 SNHLY and CDR2 FYNNEI. The CDR3 runs to 17 residues. Trimming took 6 bases from V and 6 from J; bases not matched to a gene: 8. The CDR3 DNA reads TGTGCCAGCAGATTAGGACTAGCGGGGGGGCGAGCCGGGGAGCTGTTTTTT. As protein: CASRLGLAGGRAGELFF.

The chain has TRBV18 and TRBJ2-7, with D possibly matching TRBD1 (5 bases). Trimming cost V 4 bases and J 2 bases, with 18 bases left between them. CDR1 is KGHSH, CDR2 LQKENI, per germline. CDR3 length equals 16 residues. The CDR3 sequence: CASSRGQGEFPYEQYF. The CDR3 DNA reads TGTGCCAGCTCACGCGGCCAGGGTGAATTCCCCTACGAGCAGTACTTC.

The rearrangement uses TRBV18 and TRBJ2-3, with D perhaps TRBD2 (6 bases). Germline V gene lookup returns CDR1 KGHSH and CDR2 LQKENI. The CDR3 consists of 14 residues. The ends were cut back, 5 bases at V and 5 bases at J, with 14 bases in the middle. In nucleotides, the CDR3 is TGTGCCAGCTCAGCGGGAACCTCGGAAGATACGCAGTATTTT. It translates to CASSAGTSEDTQYF. Full variable domain (outside the CDR3, taken from reference TRBV18 and TRBJ2-3): NAGVMQNPRHLVRRRGQEARLRCSPMKGHSHVYWYRQLPEEGLKFMVYLQKENIIDESGMPKERFSAEFPKEGPSILRIQQVVRGDSAAYFCASSAGTSEDTQYFGPGTRLTVL.

The CDR3 reads CASSFGGGRNTEAFF. In DNA, the CDR3 is TGTGCCAGCAGTTTCGGCGGGGGGCGGAACACTGAAGCTTTCTTT. V usage is TRBV6-5 and J usage is TRBJ1-1; the D gene is possibly TRBD1 (6 bases). Trimming stripped 4 bases from V and 1 base from J, with 13 bases between. The CDR3 spans 15 residues. CDR1 and CDR2 from the germline V gene are MNHEY and SVGAGI.

The chain has TRBV6-6 and TRBJ1-2, with 7 bases lining up with TRBD1. J was trimmed by 7 bases and V by 3 bases; bases with no gene match: 8. Germline V gene sequence: CDR1 MNHNY, CDR2 SVGAGI (reference sequence). The CDR3 spans 14 residues. The DNA for the CDR3 is TGTGCCAGCAGTTATGGTGACAGGGCGGGTGGCTACACCTTC. Translation: CASSYGDRAGGYTF.

The genes are TRBV5-1 and TRBJ2-2; D is unresolved. This CDR3 has 13 residues. V lost 0 bases to trimming and J lost 4 bases, with 4 bases between them. Germline assignment: CDR1 SGHRS and CDR2 YFSETQ. CDR3 sequence reads: CASSLAPTGELFF. The DNA for the CDR3 is TGCGCCAGCAGCTTGGCTCCCACCGGGGAGCTGTTTTTT.

The chain employs TRBV27 and TRBJ2-7; TRBD2 agrees at 10 bases. The CDR3 covers 15 residues. The V and J ends lost 10 bases and 7 bases, in that order; junction bases with no gene match: 16. Germline V gene data show CDR1 as MNHEY and CDR2 as SMNVEV (reference sequence). The CDR3 is CATSLGGLAKTEQYF. The CDR3 DNA follows: TGTGCCACCTCATTAGGGGGACTAGCGAAAACAGAGCAGTACTTC.